Below are 21 T cell receptor beta chains sequenced from a single sample in a study of shared clonotypes between healthy human individuals. Profiled with immunoSEQ multiplex PCR; TCRdb holds only in-frame clones, not every one. The profile shows about 380,000 clones, roughly 96% of them singletons. Material: memory CD8+ T cells sorted from blood. Sample subset: CD45RO+ cells pooled with CCR7-negative TemRA cells. These receptor sequences come from a man aged 30-40 years in good health.

The chain combines TRBV5-1 with TRBJ2-7, with 16 bases identical to TRBD2. Germline assignment: CDR1 SGHRS and CDR2 YFSETQ. The CDR3 has 18 amino acids. V gave up 4 bases and J gave up 2 bases; unmatched junction bases: 9. For the CDR3, the DNA is TGCGCCAGCAGCATGGGACTAGCGGGAGGGGGTTCGCCCTACGAGCAGTACTTC. It is translated as CASSMGLAGGGSPYEQYF.

V gene TRBV7-9 combines with J gene TRBJ1-1; tentatively, D is TRBD1 (5 bases). Germline-derived CDR1 and CDR2 are SEHNR and FQNEAQ (reference sequence). The CDR3 has 14 residues. V lost 5 bases to trimming and J lost 5 bases, with 15 bases between them. CDR3 in amino acids: CASSGAGLGTEAFF. In DNA form, the CDR3 reads TGTGCCAGCAGCGGGGCAGGGTTAGGGACTGAAGCTTTCTTT.

The chain links TRBV28 to TRBJ2-7, with 7 bases that match TRBD1. From germline, CDR1 is MDHEN and CDR2 SYDVKM. The V and J ends lost 6 bases and 0 bases, in that order; junction bases with no gene match: 5. The CDR3 loop spans 14 amino acids. The CDR3 DNA follows: TGTGCCAGCAGGCCCGGGACAGTCTCCTACGAGCAGTACTTC. Encoded protein: CASRPGTVSYEQYF.

The chain recombines TRBV11-2 with TRBJ2-7; 9 nucleotides align to TRBD1. The germline CDR1 and CDR2 sequences are SGHAT and FQNNGV. There are 14 residues in the CDR3. After removal of 4 bases from V and 4 bases from J, the junction contained 5 bases not matched to a gene. This chain's CDR3 is CASSSGTGSYEQYF. The CDR3 DNA reads as TGTGCCAGCAGCTCCGGGACAGGGAGTTACGAGCAGTACTTC.

The rearrangement links TRBV6-1 to TRBJ2-4; TRBD1 aligns across 7 bases. The CDR3 loop spans 15 amino acids. Germline lookup yields CDR1 MNHNS and CDR2 SASEGT. V shed 3 bases and J 3 bases; nucleotides not matched to a gene: 5. The CDR3: CASSDTGENKNIQYF. As DNA, the CDR3 is TGTGCCAGCAGTGACACAGGGGAGAACAAAAACATTCAGTACTTC.

In the case of this clone: This sample includes further DNA sequences coding for the same CDR3. The chain combines TRBV25-1 with TRBJ2-7, with no clear D. The CDR3 totals 10 residues. From germline, CDR1 is MGHDK and CDR2 SYGVNS. V was trimmed by 3 bases and J by 4 bases, leaving 1 base between them. CDR3 nucleotide sequence: TGTGCCAGCAGTGATTACGAGCAGTACTTC. Amino acid sequence: CASSDYEQYF.

The CDR3 sequence: CASSQDELDRVNTGELFF. The CDR3 bases are TGTGCCAGCAGCCAAGATGAATTGGACAGGGTGAACACCGGGGAGCTGTTTTTT. J is TRBJ2-2 and V is TRBV14, with 8 bases fitting TRBD1. Germline V lookup: CDR1 SGHDN, CDR2 FVKESK. The CDR3 sequence is 18 residues long. Trimming cost V 0 bases and J 1 base; bases outside gene matches: 7.

This clone was counted a few times. The rearrangement joins TRBV30 to TRBJ1-5; unclear D gene. This CDR3 region has 14 residues. Germline assignment: CDR1 GTSNPN and CDR2 SVGIG (reference sequence). The germline V and J ends were trimmed by 3 bases and 7 bases, with 16 bases remaining between them. The CDR3 is CAWRGAGLDQPQHF. The CDR3 DNA reads as TGTGCCTGGAGAGGTGCTGGGTTGGACCAGCCCCAGCATTTT.

The chain uses TRBV30 and TRBJ1-5; no definite D call. Germline CDR1 reads GTSNPN; CDR2 reads SVGIG (reference sequence). The CDR3 runs to 16 residues. V lost 1 base and J 0 bases, leaving 13 bases between the germline ends. CDR3: CAWSALLAYSNQPQHF. For the CDR3, the DNA is TGTGCCTGGAGTGCCCTTCTAGCTTATAGCAATCAGCCCCAGCATTTT.

The V call is TRBV5-1, the J call TRBJ2-1, with D possibly matching TRBD1 (6 bases). CDR1 and CDR2 (germline): SGHRS, YFSETQ. CDR3 length: 16 residues. V was trimmed by 4 bases and J by 8 bases, leaving 22 bases between them. In nucleotides, the CDR3 is TGCGCCAGCAGCCCGTCACAGGGTGCTAGATTCCATGAGCAGTTCTTC. It specifies CASSPSQGARFHEQFF.

The V gene is TRBV28, the J gene TRBJ2-3; unclear D gene. V dropped 3 bases and J dropped 4 bases, with 14 bases sitting between them. The CDR3 is made up of 15 amino acids. Germline CDR1 MDHEN, CDR2 SYDVKM. The CDR3 sequence: CASSLDLGHSDTQYF. Written as DNA, the CDR3 is TGTGCCAGCAGTTTGGACCTAGGCCACTCAGATACGCAGTATTTT.

The chain couples TRBV6-1 to TRBJ1-4; D remains ambiguous. Trimming took 0 bases from V and 0 from J, leaving 14 bases between them. The CDR3 length is 18 residues. CDR1 is MNHNS, CDR2 SASEGT, per germline. The CDR3 region is CASSEALLARTTNEKLFF. The CDR3 nucleotides are TGTGCCAGCAGTGAAGCGCTCCTCGCGAGGACAACTAATGAAAAACTGTTTTTT.

The rearrangement uses TRBV19 and TRBJ2-7, with 8 bases lining up with TRBD1. The length of the CDR3 is 15 residues. Germline CDR1 is LNHDA and CDR2 is SQIVND (reference sequence). Germline trimming cut 10 bases from V and 3 bases from J; bases unmatched to any gene: 14. This CDR3 reads CAILMGTGGNYEQYF. The CDR3 DNA sequence: TGTGCCATACTTATGGGGACAGGCGGTAACTACGAGCAGTACTTC.

The chain carries TRBV5-6 and TRBJ2-5; 8 nucleotides line up with TRBD1. The CDR3 extends over 13 amino acids. Trimming at V came to 4 bases and at J to 4 bases, leaving 3 bases not matched to a gene. From germline, CDR1 is SGHDT and CDR2 YYEEEE. DNA for the CDR3: TGTGCCAGCAGCCAGGGACAGGCAGAGACCCAGTACTTC. It specifies CASSQGQAETQYF. The full variable domain, completed using reference TRBV5-6 and TRBJ2-5, is DAGVTQSPTHLIKTRGQQVTLRCSPKSGHDTVSWYQQALGQGPQFIFQYYEEEERQRGNFPDRFSGHQFPNYSSELNVNALLLGDSALYLCASSQGQAETQYFGPGTRLLVL.

The chain employs TRBV6-1 and TRBJ2-7; D possibly corresponds to TRBD1 (6 bases). V was shortened by 2 bases and J by 3 bases, with 11 bases between the two germline ends. The CDR3 totals 14 residues. Germline V gene data show CDR1 as MNHNS and CDR2 as SASEGT. In DNA, the CDR3 is TGTGCCAGCAGTGAATTCGACAGGTTCTACGAGCAGTACTTC. Translated: CASSEFDRFYEQYF.

This chain uses TRBV30 with TRBJ1-1, with TRBD1 matching 7 bases. The CDR3 covers 18 residues. With 1 base clipped from V and 2 bases from J, the junction kept 16 bases outside the gene matches. The germline V gene has CDR1 GTSNPN and CDR2 SVGIG (reference sequence). CDR3 in amino acids: CAWSAATGRNHENTEAFF. The DNA for the CDR3 is TGTGCCTGGAGTGCAGCGACAGGGAGGAATCATGAAAACACTGAAGCTTTCTTT.

The V call is TRBV25-1, the J call TRBJ2-3; 11 bases agree with TRBD2. Germline V gene lookup returns CDR1 MGHDK and CDR2 SYGVNS. Unmatched junction bases numbered 7, after V lost 3 bases and J lost 2 bases. The CDR3 is 17 amino acids. The DNA for the CDR3 is TGTGCCAGCAGTGAGAAACTAGCGGGAGTTACCACAGATACGCAGTATTTT. The encoded protein is CASSEKLAGVTTDTQYF.

This sequence joins TRBV11-2 and TRBJ2-7; tentatively, D is TRBD2 (5 bases). Trimming removed 0 bases at V and 2 bases at J, with 11 bases between. The CDR3 extends over 15 amino acids. The germline V gene encodes CDR1 SGHAT and CDR2 FQNNGV. Written as DNA, the CDR3 is TGTGCCAGCAGCTTAGATCCCACTAGTACCTACGAGCAGTACTTC. This encodes CASSLDPTSTYEQYF.

The genes are TRBV30 and TRBJ1-5; 9 bases are shared with TRBD1. The germline V gene encodes CDR1 GTSNPN and CDR2 SVGIG (reference sequence). This CDR3 comprises 14 residues. V lost 1 base, J lost 4 bases, and 2 bases stayed unmatched. CDR3 sequence reads: CAWSAGTGNQPQHF. The CDR3 DNA follows: TGTGCCTGGAGTGCGGGGACAGGGAATCAGCCCCAGCATTTT.

The gene calls are TRBV30 and TRBJ1-2, with D tentatively TRBD1 (5 bases). Deletions cut 2 bases from V and 5 bases from J, with 18 bases between. The CDR3 has 15 residues. Germline V gene lookup returns CDR1 GTSNPN and CDR2 SVGIG (reference sequence). This chain's CDR3 is CAWSTRDPGRYGYTF. The CDR3, as DNA: TGTGCCTGGAGTACCCGGGACCCTGGTCGGTATGGCTACACCTTC.

This clone was found once. CDR3 amino acids: CASSSSAGTDRDNEQFF. In nucleotides, the CDR3 is TGTGCCAGCAGTTCAAGCGCGGGTACCGACAGGGACAATGAGCAGTTCTTC. V is TRBV2 and J is TRBJ2-1, with 7 bases fitting TRBD1. The CDR3 is made up of 17 amino acids. The germline V gene has CDR1 SNHLY and CDR2 FYNNEI. V shed 5 bases and J 5 bases; nucleotides not matched to a gene: 15.